This T cell receptor (beta chain) appears in the sequencing data of a study of cytomegalovirus exposure and HLA in healthy donors. The CDR3 contains 14 residues. V was pared by 6 bases and J by 2 bases, with 2 bases of the junction left unmatched. Looked up from germline, CDR1 is MNHNS and CDR2 is SASEGT. The study ran its PCR with 60 Vbeta and 13 Jbeta primers. Measured with immunoSEQ multiplex PCR; TCRdb has only the in-frame clones, and not every one. This repertoire shows about 180,000 clones, roughly 85% found once; its top ten account for 5% to 8%. This TCR was recovered from a man aged 35 to 55 in good health and CMV-seropositive. Sequenced material: PBMCs. The rearrangement joins TRBV6-1 to TRBJ2-7; TRBD2 matches 12 bases. Here the CDR3 reads CASRRTSGAYEQYF. The CDR3 DNA sequence: TGTGCCAGCAGAAGGACTAGCGGGGCCTACGAGCAGTACTTC.